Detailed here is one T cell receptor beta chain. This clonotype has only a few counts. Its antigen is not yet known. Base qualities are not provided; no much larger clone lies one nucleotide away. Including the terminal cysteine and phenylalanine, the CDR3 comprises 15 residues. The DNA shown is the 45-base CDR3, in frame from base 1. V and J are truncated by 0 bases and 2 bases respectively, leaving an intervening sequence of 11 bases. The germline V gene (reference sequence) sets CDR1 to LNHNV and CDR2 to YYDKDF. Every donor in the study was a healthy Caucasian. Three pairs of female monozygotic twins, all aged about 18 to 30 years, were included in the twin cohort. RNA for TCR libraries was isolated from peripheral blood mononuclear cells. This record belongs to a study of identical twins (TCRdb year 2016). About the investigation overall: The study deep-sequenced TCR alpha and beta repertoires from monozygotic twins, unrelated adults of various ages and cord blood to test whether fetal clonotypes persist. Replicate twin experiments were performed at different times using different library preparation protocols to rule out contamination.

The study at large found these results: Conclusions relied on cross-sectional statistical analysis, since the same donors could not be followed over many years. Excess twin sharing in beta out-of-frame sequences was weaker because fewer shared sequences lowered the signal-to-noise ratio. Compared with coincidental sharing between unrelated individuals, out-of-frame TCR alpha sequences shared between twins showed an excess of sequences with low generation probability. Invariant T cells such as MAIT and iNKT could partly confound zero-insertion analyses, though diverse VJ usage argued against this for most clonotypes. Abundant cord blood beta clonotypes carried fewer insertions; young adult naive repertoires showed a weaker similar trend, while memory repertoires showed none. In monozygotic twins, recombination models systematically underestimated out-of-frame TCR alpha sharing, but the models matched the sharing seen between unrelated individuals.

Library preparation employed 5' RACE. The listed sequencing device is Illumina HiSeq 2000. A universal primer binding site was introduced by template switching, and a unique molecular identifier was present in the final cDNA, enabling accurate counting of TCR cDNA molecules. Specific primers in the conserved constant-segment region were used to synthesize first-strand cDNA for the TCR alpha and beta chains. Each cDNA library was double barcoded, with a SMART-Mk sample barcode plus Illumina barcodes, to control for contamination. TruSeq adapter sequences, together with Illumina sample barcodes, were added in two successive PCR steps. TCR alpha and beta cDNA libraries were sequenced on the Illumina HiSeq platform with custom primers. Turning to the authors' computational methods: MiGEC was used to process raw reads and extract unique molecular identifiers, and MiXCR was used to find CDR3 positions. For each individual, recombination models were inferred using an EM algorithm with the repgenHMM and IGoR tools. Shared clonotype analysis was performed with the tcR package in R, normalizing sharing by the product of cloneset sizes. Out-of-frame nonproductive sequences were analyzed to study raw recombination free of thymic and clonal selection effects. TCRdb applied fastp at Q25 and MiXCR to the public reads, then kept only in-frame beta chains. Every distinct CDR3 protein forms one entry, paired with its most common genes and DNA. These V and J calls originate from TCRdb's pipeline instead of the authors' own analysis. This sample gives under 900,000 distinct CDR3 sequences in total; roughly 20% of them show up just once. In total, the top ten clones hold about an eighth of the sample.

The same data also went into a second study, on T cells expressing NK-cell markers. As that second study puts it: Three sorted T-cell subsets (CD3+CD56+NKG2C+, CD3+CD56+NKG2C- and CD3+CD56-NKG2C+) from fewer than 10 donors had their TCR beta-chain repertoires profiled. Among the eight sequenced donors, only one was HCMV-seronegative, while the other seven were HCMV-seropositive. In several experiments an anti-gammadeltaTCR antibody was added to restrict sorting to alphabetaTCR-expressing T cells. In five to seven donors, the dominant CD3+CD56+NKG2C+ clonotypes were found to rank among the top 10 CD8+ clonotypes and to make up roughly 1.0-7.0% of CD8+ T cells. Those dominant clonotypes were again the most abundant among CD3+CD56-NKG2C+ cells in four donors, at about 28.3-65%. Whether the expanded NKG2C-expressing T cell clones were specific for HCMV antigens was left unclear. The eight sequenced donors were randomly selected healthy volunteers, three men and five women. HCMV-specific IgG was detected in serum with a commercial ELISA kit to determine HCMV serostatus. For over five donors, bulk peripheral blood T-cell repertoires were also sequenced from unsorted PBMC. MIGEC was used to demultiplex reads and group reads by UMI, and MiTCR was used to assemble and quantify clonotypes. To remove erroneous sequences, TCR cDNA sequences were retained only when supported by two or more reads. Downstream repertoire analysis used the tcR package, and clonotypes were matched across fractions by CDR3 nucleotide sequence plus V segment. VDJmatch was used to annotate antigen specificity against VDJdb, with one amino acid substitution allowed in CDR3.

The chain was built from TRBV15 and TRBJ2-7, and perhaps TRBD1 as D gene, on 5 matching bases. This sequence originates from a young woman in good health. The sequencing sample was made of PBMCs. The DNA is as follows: TGTGCCACCAGCAGAGATCTCGACAGTGCCTACGAGCAGTACTTC. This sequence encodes CATSRDLDSAYEQYF.